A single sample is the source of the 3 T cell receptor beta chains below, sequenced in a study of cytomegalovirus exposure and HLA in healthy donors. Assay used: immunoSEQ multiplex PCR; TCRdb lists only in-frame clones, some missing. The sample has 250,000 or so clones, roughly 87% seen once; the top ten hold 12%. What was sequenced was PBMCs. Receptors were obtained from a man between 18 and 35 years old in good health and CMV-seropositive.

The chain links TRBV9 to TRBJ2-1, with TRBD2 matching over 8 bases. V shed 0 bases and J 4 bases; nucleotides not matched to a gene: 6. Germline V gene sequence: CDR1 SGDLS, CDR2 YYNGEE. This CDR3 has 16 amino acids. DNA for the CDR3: TGTGCCAGCAGCGTAGTCCCGGGAGGGGTTTACAATGAGCAGTTCTTC. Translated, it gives CASSVVPGGVYNEQFF. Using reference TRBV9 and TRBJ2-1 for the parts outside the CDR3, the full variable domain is DSGVTQTPKHLITATGQRVTLRCSPRSGDLSVYWYQQSLDQGLQFLIQYYNGEERAKGNILERFSAQQFPDLHSELNLSSLELGDSALYFCASSVVPGGVYNEQFFGPGTRLTVL.

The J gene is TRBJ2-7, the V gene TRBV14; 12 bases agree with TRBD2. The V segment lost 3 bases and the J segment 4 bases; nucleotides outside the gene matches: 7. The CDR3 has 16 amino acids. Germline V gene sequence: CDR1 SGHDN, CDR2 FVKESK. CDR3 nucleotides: TGTGCCAGCAGCCATGCCTTGACTAGCGGGAGATACGAGCAGTACTTC. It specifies CASSHALTSGRYEQYF.

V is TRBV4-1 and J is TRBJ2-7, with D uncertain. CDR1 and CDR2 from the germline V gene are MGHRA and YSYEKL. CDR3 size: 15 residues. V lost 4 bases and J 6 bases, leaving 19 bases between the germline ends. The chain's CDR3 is CASSPYENGVGEQYF. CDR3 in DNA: TGCGCCAGCAGCCCGTATGAGAACGGAGTGGGCGAGCAGTACTTC.